The source of this TCR beta chain is a study of CD8 T cells in Susac syndrome. Study-wide results and caveats: The study's TCR sequencing and HLA analysis drew on a certain number of individuals. That number was acknowledged as relatively small.

Per germline, CDR1 LNHDA and CDR2 SQIVND (reference sequence). V was trimmed by 8 bases and J by 5 bases, leaving 12 bases between them. This CDR3 has 13 residues. Comments on this clonotype: The antigen remains undetermined.

The CD8+ and CD4+ T cells were negatively isolated, with the TEMRA cells enriched by FACS. RNA was extracted with the RNeasy kit, and a quantity of roughly 0.45 to 1 ug was reverse transcribed using random hexamers. Coverage of TCR beta CDR3 amplification by immunoSEQ multiplex PCR extended to 54 Vbeta and 13 Jbeta. Via MiXCR, TCRdb re-called the immunoSEQ multiplex PCR reads, giving one row per CDR3 protein. The data hold 69,000 or so distinct CDR3 sequences, with about 94% observed a single time. The sequence was collected from a human donor with multiple sclerosis. The chain carries TRBV19 and TRBJ2-2; D is tentatively TRBD1 or TRBD2 (5 bases each). The source material was CD8+ T cells from PBMCs. CDR3 nucleotide sequence: TGTGCCAGTCGGGACGTAGGAACCGGGGAGCTGTTTTTT. This encodes CASRDVGTGELFF.